This T cell receptor beta chain came from a study of blood T cell repertoires in COVID-19. Background on the study: Both acute and convalescent COVID-19 samples were obtained from the United States, Italy and Spain. T cells, B-cell-depleted T cells, or PBMCs provided the cDNA or gDNA that served as material.

The V end lost 1 base, the J end lost 6 bases, and 10 bases lay between the germline ends. The CDR3 loop spans 14 amino acids. Germline CDR1 is SGHRS and CDR2 is YFSETQ. Authors' methods: Cell counts per sample came from amplifying reference gene primers. Clones were read by immunoSEQ multiplex PCR, and TCRdb kept only the in-frame ones, dropping some. Clonal size and the V and J genes are those of that table, whereas D and trimming came from the DNA. The data show under 350,000 clones, more than 85% seen once. The V and J genes are TRBV5-1 and TRBJ1-4, with D perhaps matching TRBD1 (5 bases). Sequenced input: peripheral blood. This clonotype was obtained from a man between 65 and 85 years old with acute or convalescent COVID-19. The CDR3 here is CASSLRQGHEKLFF. In DNA, the CDR3 is TGCGCCAGCAGCTTGCGCCAGGGCCATGAAAAACTGTTTTTT.